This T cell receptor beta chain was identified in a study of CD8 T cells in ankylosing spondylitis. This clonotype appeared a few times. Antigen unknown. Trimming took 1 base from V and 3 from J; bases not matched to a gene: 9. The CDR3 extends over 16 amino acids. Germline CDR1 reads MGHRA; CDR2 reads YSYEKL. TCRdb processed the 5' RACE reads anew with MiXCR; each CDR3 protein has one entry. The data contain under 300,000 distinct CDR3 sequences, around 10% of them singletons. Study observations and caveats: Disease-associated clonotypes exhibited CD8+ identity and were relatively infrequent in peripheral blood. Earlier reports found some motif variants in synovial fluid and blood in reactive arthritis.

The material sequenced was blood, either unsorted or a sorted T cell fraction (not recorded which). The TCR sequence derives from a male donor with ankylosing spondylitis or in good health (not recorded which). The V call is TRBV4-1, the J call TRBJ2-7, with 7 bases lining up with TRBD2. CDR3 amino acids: CASSQASTGTIYEQYF. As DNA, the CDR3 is TGCGCCAGCAGCCAAGCGTCTACCGGGACTATCTACGAGCAGTACTTC.